This TCR beta chain was identified during a study of CD8+CD57+ T cells in acquired aplastic anemia. By flow cytometry, patients selected for sequencing had shown an expansion of CD8+CD57+ cells. The CDR3 totals 13 residues. The germline V gene encodes CDR1 LGHNA and CDR2 YSLEER. Trimming took off 0 bases at V and 12 bases at J, with 15 bases between the two ends. The use of genomic DNA as template underpinned the TCR beta VDJ and CDR3 profiling. TCRdb ran MiXCR on the reads and lists one entry per CDR3 protein. The sample includes around 500,000 distinct CDR3 sequences, approximately 33% of them seen just once. This clonotype was seen a handful of times.

Source material: sorted CD4+, CD8+, or CD8+CD57+ T cells (not recorded which) from PBMCs. This sequence joins TRBV4-3 and TRBJ2-7; D is perhaps TRBD1 (7 bases). The receptor's source is a human donor with aplastic anemia. This CDR3 is CASSQDRGQGGYF. For the CDR3, the DNA is TGCGCCAGCAGCCAAGATCGAGGGCAGGGGGGGTACTTC.